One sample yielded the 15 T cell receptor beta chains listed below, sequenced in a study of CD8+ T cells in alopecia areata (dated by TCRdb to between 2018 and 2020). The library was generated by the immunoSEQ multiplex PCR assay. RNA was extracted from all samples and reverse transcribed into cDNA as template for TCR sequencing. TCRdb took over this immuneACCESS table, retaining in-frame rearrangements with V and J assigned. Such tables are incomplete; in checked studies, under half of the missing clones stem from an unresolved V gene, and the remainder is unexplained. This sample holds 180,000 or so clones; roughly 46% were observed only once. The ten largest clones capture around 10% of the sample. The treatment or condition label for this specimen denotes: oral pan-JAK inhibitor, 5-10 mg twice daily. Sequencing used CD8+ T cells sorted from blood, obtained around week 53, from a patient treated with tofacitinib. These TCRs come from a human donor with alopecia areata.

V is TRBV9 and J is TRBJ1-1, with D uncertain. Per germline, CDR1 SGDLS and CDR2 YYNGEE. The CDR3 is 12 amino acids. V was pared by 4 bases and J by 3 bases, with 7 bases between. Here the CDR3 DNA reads TGTGCCAGCAGCCCAGCGGACACTGAAGCTTTCTTT. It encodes CASSPADTEAFF. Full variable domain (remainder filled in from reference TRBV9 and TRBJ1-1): DSGVTQTPKHLITATGQRVTLRCSPRSGDLSVYWYQQSLDQGLQFLIQYYNGEERAKGNILERFSAQQFPDLHSELNLSSLELGDSALYFCASSPADTEAFFGQGTRLTVV.

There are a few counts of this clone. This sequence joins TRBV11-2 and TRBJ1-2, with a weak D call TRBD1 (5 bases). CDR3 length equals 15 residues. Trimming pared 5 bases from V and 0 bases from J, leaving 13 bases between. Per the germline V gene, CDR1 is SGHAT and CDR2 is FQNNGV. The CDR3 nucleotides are TGTGCCAGCAGCATGGGACCGACAACTAACTATGGCTACACCTTC. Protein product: CASSMGPTTNYGYTF.

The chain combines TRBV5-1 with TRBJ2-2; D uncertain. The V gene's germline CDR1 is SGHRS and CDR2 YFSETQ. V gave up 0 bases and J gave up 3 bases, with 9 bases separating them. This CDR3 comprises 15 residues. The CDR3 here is CASSLGRVDTGELFF. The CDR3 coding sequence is TGCGCCAGCAGCTTGGGAAGGGTGGACACCGGGGAGCTGTTTTTT.

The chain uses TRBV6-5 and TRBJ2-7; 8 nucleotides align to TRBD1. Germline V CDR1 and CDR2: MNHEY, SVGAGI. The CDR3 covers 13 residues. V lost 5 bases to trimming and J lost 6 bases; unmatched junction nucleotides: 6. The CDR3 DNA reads TGTGCCAGCAGTCCCAGGGGGCAAGGCGAGCAGTACTTC. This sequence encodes CASSPRGQGEQYF.

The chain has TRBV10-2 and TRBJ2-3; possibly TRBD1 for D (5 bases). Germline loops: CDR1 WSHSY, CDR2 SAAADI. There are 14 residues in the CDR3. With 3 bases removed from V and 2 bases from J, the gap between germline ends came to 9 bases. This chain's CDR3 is CASSEQAHTDTQYF. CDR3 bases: TGCGCCAGCAGTGAACAGGCTCACACAGATACGCAGTATTTT.

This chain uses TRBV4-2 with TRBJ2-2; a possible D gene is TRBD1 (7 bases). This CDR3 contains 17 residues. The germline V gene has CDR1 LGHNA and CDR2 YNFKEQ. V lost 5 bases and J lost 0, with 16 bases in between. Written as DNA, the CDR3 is TGTGCCAGCAGCTCAGGCCAGGGGGGTACGAACACCGGGGAGCTGTTTTTT. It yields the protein CASSSGQGGTNTGELFF.

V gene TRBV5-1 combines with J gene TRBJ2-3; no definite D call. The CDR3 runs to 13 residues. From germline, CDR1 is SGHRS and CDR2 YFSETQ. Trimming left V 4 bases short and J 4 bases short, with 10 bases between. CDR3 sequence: CASSAAGPDTQYF. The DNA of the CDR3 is TGCGCCAGCAGCGCCGCCGGCCCAGATACGCAGTATTTT. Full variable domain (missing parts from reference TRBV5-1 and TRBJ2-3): KAGVTQTPRYLIKTRGQQVTLSCSPISGHRSVSWYQQTPGQGLQFLFEYFSETQRNKGNFPGRFSGRQFSNSRSEMNVSTLELGDSALYLCASSAAGPDTQYFGPGTRLTVL.

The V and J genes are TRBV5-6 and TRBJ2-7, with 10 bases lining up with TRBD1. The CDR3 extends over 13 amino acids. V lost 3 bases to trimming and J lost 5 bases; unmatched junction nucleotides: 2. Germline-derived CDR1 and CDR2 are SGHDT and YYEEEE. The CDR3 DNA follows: TGTGCCAGCAGCTCGACAGGGGGCCACGAGCAGTACTTC. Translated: CASSSTGGHEQYF.

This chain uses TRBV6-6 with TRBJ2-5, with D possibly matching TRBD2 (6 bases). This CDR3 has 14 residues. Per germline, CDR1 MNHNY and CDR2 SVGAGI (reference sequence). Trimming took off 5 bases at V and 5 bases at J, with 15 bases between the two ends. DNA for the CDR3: TGTGCCAGCAGTCGAAGGGGCAGCGGGGAGACCCAGTACTTC. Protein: CASSRRGSGETQYF.

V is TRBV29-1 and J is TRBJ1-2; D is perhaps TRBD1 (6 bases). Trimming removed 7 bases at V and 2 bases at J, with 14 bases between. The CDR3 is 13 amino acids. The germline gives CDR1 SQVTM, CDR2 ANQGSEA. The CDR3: CSDREPGNYGYTF. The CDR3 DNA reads TGCAGCGACAGGGAACCGGGAAACTATGGCTACACCTTC.

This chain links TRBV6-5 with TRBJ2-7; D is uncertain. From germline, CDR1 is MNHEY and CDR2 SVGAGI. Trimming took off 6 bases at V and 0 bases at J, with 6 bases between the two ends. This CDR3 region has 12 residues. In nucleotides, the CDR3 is TGTGCCAGCAGCTCCGCCTCCTACGAGCAGTACTTC. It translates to CASSSASYEQYF.

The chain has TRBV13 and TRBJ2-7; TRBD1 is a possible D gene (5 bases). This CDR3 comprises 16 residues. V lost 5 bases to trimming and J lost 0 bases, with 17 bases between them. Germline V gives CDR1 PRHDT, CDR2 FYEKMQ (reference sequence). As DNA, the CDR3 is TGTGCCAGCAGCAAAACGACAGAGTACAACTCCTACGAGCAGTACTTC. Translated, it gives CASSKTTEYNSYEQYF.

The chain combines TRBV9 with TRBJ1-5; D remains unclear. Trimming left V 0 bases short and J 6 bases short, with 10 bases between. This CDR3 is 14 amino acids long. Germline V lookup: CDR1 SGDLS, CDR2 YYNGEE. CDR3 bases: TGTGCCAGCAGCGTAGGCGATGCCCGTCAGCCCCAGCATTTT. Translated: CASSVGDARQPQHF. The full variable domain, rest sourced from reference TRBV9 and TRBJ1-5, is DSGVTQTPKHLITATGQRVTLRCSPRSGDLSVYWYQQSLDQGLQFLIQYYNGEERAKGNILERFSAQQFPDLHSELNLSSLELGDSALYFCASSVGDARQPQHFGDGTRLSIL.

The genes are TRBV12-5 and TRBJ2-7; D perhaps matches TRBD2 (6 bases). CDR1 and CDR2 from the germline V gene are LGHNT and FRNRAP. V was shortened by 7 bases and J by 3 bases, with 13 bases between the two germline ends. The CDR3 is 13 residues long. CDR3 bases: TGTGCTAGTGCGGTAGCGGACCACTACGAGCAGTACTTC. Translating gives CASAVADHYEQYF.

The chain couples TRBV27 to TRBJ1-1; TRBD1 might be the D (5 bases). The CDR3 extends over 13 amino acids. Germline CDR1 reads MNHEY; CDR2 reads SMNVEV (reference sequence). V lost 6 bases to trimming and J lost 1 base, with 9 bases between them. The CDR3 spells CASSFGGNTEAFF. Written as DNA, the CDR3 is TGTGCCAGCAGCTTCGGGGGGAACACTGAAGCTTTCTTT.